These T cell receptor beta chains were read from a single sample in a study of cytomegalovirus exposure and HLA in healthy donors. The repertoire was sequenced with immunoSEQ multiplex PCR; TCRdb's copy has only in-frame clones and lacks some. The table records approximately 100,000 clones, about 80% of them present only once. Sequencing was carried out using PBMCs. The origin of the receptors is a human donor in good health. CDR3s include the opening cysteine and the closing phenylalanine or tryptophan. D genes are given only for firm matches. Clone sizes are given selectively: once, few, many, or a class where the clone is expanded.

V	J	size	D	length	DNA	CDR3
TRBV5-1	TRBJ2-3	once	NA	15	TGCGCCAGCAGCTTGGCCCATGGTAGCGCAGATACGCAGTATTTT	CASSLAHGSADTQYF
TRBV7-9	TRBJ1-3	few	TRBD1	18	TGTGCCAGCAAATCTTCTAGCCTCCCCGGGGACAGCGGAAACACCATATATTTT	CASKSSSLPGDSGNTIYF
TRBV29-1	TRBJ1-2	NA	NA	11	TGCAGCGTTTCTCGGGGGGATGGCTACACCTTC	CSVSRGDGYTF
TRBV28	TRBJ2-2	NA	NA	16	TGTGCCAGCAGTTTCGTGGCGGAAGGGGCGTCCGGGGAGCTGTTTTTT	CASSFVAEGASGELFF
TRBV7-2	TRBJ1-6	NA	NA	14	TGTGCCAGCAGCTTAGGAGGGTTTCGTTCACCCCTCCACTTT	CASSLGGFRSPLHF
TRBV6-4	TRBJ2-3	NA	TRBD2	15	TGTGCCAGCAGTGTCGGAGCGGGAGGGTGGGATACGCAGTATTTT	CASSVGAGGWDTQYF
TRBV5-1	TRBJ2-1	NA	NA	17	TGCGCCAGCAGCTTGGATCTGGGGCTGAGCTCCTACAATGAGCAGTTCTTC	CASSLDLGLSSYNEQFF
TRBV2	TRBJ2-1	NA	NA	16	TGTGCCAGCAGACTTCGTTCCCCCGCCGCCTACAATGAGCAGTTCTTC	CASRLRSPAAYNEQFF
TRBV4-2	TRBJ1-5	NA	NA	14	TGTGCCAGCAGCCTAGGGGGTAGCAATCAGCCCCAGCATTTT	CASSLGGSNQPQHF
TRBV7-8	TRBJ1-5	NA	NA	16	TGTGCCAGCAGCTCCGCTATTAGGACAGTCAATCAGCCCCAGCATTTT	CASSSAIRTVNQPQHF
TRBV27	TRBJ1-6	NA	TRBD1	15	TGTGCCAGCAGATCACAGGGGGCGTTTAATTCACCCCTCCACTTT	CASRSQGAFNSPLHF
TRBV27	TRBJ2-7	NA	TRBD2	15	TGTGCCAGCAGTTTGACCCCGGGAGGATACTACGAGCAGTACTTC	CASSLTPGGYYEQYF
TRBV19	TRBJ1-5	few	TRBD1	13	TGTGCCAGTAGTACCGGACAGGATCAGCCCCAGCATTTT	CASSTGQDQPQHF
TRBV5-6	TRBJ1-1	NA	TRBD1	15	TGTGCCAGCAGCACCCTTGACAGGGAAGGGACTGAAGCTTTCTTT	CASSTLDREGTEAFF
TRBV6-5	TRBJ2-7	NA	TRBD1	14	TGTGCCAGCAGGTCACCGGGACAGTACTACGAGCAGTACTTC	CASRSPGQYYEQYF
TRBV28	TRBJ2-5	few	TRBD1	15	TGTGCCAGCAGGGGCAGGGGGCTTCGGTGGGAGACCCAGTACTTC	CASRGRGLRWETQYF
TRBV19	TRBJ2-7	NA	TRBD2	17	TGTGCCAGTAGTTCCCCCCGGACTAGCGGGAGTGGATACGAGCAGTACTTC	CASSSPRTSGSGYEQYF
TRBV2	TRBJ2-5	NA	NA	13	TGTGCCAGCAGTGGACAGCTACAAGAGACCCAGTACTTC	CASSGQLQETQYF
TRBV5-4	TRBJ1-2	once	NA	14	TGTGCCAGCAGCTTGGAGGGGGGGCACTTGGGCTACACCTTC	CASSLEGGHLGYTF
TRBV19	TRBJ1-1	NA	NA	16	TGTGCCAGTAGGGTTCGCCAGGGGCCGGATATCACTGAAGCTTTCTTT	CASRVRQGPDITEAFF
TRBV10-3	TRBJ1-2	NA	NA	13	TGTGCCATCAGTAGGGACACGAACTATGGCTACACCTTC	CAISRDTNYGYTF
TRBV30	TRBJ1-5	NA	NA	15	TGTGCCTGGACCAAGTGGGGGCAGATCGGACAGCCCCAGCATTTT	CAWTKWGQIGQPQHF
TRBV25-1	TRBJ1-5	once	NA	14	TGTGCCAGCAGTGAAACCGGGATAGGGCAGCCCCAGCATTTT	CASSETGIGQPQHF
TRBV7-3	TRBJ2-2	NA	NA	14	TGTGCCAGCAGCTTAATCGGGGGCACCGGGGAGCTGTTTTTT	CASSLIGGTGELFF
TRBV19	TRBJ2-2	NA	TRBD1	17	TGTGCCAGTAGTCTTAATACCGGGACAGGGAACACCGGGGAGCTGTTTTTT	CASSLNTGTGNTGELFF
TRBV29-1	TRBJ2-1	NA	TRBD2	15	TGCAGCGTTGAACCACAAGCGGGAGACCACAATGAGCAGTTCTTC	CSVEPQAGDHNEQFF
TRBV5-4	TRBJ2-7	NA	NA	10	TGTGCCAGCAGCCTCTGCGAGCAGTACTTC	CASSLCEQYF
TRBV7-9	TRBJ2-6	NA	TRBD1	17	TGTGCCAGCAGCTTGGGGACAGGGGTCCCTGGGGCCAACGTCCTGACTTTC	CASSLGTGVPGANVLTF
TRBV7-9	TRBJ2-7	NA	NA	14	TGTGCCAGCAGCCCCTCTAGTAGCTCCTACGAGCAGTACTTC	CASSPSSSSYEQYF
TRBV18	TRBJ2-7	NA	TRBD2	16	TGTGCCAGCTCACCTTCCCTGGGTAGCGGGAGGGACGAGCAGTACTTC	CASSPSLGSGRDEQYF
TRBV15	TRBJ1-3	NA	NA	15	TGTGCCACCAGCAGACTCCAGGGCTCTGGAAACACCATATATTTT	CATSRLQGSGNTIYF
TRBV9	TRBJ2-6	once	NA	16	TGTGCCAGCAGCGTGCTTACAGGGACTGGGGCCAACGTCCTGACTTTC	CASSVLTGTGANVLTF
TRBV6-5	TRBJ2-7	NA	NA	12	TGTGCCAGCAGTTTACAGGGATACGAGCAGTACTTC	CASSLQGYEQYF
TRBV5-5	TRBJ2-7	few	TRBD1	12	TGTGCCAGCTCGGGGACAGGGTACGAGCAGTACTTC	CASSGTGYEQYF
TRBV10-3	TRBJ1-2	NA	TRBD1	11	TGTGCCACCGGACAGGACTATGGCTACACCTTC	CATGQDYGYTF
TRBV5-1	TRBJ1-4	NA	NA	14	TGCGCCAGCAGCTTGCCGACAGAGGATGAAAAACTGTTTTTT	CASSLPTEDEKLFF
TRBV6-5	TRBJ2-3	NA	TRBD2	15	TGTGCCAGCAGTCTTCTAGCGGGGGACACAGATACGCAGTATTTT	CASSLLAGDTDTQYF
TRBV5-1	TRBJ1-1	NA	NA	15	TGCGCCAGCAGGTCACTAGGGGGGGGCAACACTGAAGCTTTCTTT	CASRSLGGGNTEAFF
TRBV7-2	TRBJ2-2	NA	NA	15	TGTGCCAGCAGCGGAGGCGGTGGGGTGGTCGGGGAGCTGTTTTTT	CASSGGGGVVGELFF
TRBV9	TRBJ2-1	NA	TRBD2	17	TGTGCCAGCAGCGCCCAGACTAGCGGGAGCTCCTACAATGAGCAGTTCTTC	CASSAQTSGSSYNEQFF
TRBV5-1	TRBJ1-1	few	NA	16	TGCGCCAGCAGCACCGGACAGCTTATAACAAGCCGTGAAGCTTTCTTT	CASSTGQLITSREAFF
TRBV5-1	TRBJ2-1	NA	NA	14	TGCGCCAGCAGCTTGGGTTTAGGGGTAGGAGAGCAGTTCTTC	CASSLGLGVGEQFF
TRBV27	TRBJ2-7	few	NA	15	TGTGCCAGCAGTTCCAAGACTCCGCCCCCCTACGAGCAGTACTTC	CASSSKTPPPYEQYF
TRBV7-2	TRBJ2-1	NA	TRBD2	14	TGTGCCAGCAGCGAAGGGACTAGCCGGAATGAGCAGTTCTTC	CASSEGTSRNEQFF
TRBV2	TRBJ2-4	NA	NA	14	TGTGCCAGCAGCAGACAGGTAGCCAAAAACATTCAGTACTTC	CASSRQVAKNIQYF
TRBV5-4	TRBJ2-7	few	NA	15	TGTGCCAGCAGCGCCTTGGGAGGCCGCTCCTACGAGCAGTACTTC	CASSALGGRSYEQYF
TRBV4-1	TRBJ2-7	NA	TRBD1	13	TGCGCCAGCAGCCAACAGGGGGAATACGAGCAGTACTTC	CASSQQGEYEQYF
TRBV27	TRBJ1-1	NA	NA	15	TGTGCCAGCAGGGGGGAGGCGGGATCGGAGACTGAAGCTTTCTTT	CASRGEAGSETEAFF
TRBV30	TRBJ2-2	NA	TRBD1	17	TGTGCCTGCTTCTCGAAGCAGGGGGCTTATGGCACCGGGGAGCTGTTTTTT	CACFSKQGAYGTGELFF
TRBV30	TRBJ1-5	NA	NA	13	TGTGCCTGGGAGTCAGGGAATGATCAGCCCCAGCATTTT	CAWESGNDQPQHF
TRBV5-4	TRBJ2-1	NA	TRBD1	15	TGTGCCAGCAGAGGATCAGGGGGCGCCTTCAATGAGCAGTTCTTC	CASRGSGGAFNEQFF
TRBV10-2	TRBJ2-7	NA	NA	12	TGCGCCAGCAGTGAGGGCGCGGGCCCAGTGTACTTC	CASSEGAGPVYF
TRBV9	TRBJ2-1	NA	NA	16	TGTGCCAGCAGCCCAGACCCAGGGAGGTCCTACAATGAGCAGTTCTTC	CASSPDPGRSYNEQFF
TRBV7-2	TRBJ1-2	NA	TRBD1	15	TGTGCCAGCAGAACGAGACAGGGGACTCCGCATGGCTACACCTTC	CASRTRQGTPHGYTF
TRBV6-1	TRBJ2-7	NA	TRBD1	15	TGTGCCAGCAGTGCTCCCGGGACAGGGTTAAACGAGCAGTACTTC	CASSAPGTGLNEQYF
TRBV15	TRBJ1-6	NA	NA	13	TGTGCCACCAGCACCCAAACACACTCACCCCTCCACTTT	CATSTQTHSPLHF
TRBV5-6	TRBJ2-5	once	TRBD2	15	TGTGCCAGCAGCTTGGATGCGGGGGGGGGAGAGACCCAGTACTTC	CASSLDAGGGETQYF
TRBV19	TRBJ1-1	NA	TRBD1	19	TGTGCCAGTAGCCCCATCGGCGGACAGGGGGGGGTGAGGGGCACTGAAGCTTTCTTT	CASSPIGGQGGVRGTEAFF
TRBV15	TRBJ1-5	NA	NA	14	TGTGCCACCAGCAGATCTTCGAGGGATCAGCCCCAGCATTTT	CATSRSSRDQPQHF
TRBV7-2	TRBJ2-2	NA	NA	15	TGTGCCAGCAGCCCCCTGGGCTTAACCACCGGGGAGCTGTTTTTT	CASSPLGLTTGELFF